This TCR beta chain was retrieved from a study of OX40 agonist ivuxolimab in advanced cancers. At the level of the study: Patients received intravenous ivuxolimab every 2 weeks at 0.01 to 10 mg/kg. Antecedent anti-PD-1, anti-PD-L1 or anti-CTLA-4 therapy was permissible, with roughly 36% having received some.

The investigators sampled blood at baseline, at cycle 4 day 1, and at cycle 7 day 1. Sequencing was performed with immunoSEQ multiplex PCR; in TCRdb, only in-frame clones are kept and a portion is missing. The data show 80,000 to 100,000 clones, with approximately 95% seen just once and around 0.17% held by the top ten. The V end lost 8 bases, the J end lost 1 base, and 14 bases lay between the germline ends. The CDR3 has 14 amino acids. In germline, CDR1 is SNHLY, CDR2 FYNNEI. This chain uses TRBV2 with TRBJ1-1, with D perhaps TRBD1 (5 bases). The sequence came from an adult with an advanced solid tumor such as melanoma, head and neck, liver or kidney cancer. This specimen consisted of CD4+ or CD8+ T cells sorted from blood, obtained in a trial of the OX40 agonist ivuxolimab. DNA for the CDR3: TGTGCCAGCGGGGCAGGGAGATCGAACACTGAAGCTTTCTTT. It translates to CASGAGRSNTEAFF.